Included here is one T cell receptor beta chain sequence, with context. This clone was seen a handful of times. What antigen it recognizes has not been identified. No base qualities exist here, and no much larger clone lies one base off it. The sample is drawn from a study of cytomegalovirus exposure and HLA in healthy donors (dated by TCRdb to between 2016 and 2019). Study-level background: An earlier analysis of under 600 of the donors reported approximately 290 Gb of sequence data and approximately 110 million unique TCR beta sequences from about 180 million T cells. Of the approximately 400 genotyped donors, over 80% were placed in the genetic ancestry cluster associated with self-reported Caucasian donors. In a later genetic analysis, genome-wide SNP genotypes for about 55% of the roughly 670 donors were used, and that subset was treated as a discovery cohort. The later analysis used no new phenotypic data to find candidate immune exposures, relying instead on TCR beta sequences and their occurrence across donors. An early release that covered about 600 HLA-typed donors contained approximately 300 gigabases of sequencing data and about 93 million unique TCR sequences. The T cell repertoires of 666 subjects were profiled by immunosequencing and related to cytomegalovirus serostatus. Alongside the repertoire data, information on donor age, sex, ethnicity and CMV serostatus was compiled. The study combined high-throughput TCR immunosequencing, statistical association of individual TCRs with disease status, and machine learning to predict cytomegalovirus infection status. Among 300 to 450 genotyped donors of the cohort, an average of 235,054 unique TCR beta nucleotide sequences were sequenced per donor, roughly 18% of them non-productive. Because of strong linkage in the cohort, a few DR-DQ haplotypes were treated as single units for association and clustering. Both class I and class II loci were covered by HLA typing, at four-digit resolution. The study aimed to test whether signatures of past pathogen exposure could be identified by cataloging public T cell receptors. To study patterns of TCR occurrence, a later analysis re-analyzed previously published TCR beta repertoires from several hundred donors and added high-resolution HLA genotyping. Typing coverage differed by locus: A, B, C, DRB1 and DQB1 were typed in about 629-640 donors, DQA1 in roughly 510, DPA1 in around 610, and DPB1 in just under 480. All discovery cohort repertoires had been generated on a single sequencing platform. An earlier analysis of 450 to 750 of the donors used high-throughput TCR beta sequencing to judge whether each TCR beta V gene segment behaved as functional or pseudogenic. Along with the roughly 670-subject first cohort, a separate validation cohort of over a hundred different subjects was used. The research as a whole found: Presence/absence analyses assumed roughly uniform sequencing depth across donors, an assumption that may not hold. Some IMGT-functional V segments, including TRBV6-2 and TRBV6-3, could not be told apart with the 87-base-pair reads, so those segments were excluded. A later analysis found that TCR association rates varied across HLA loci, with DRB1 alleles showing the most associated TCRs and HLA-C alleles the fewest. The cohort was sequenced for TCR beta chains only, and without alpha or paired-chain data the features that could be detected were limited. Because counts were too low, roughly 18 rarely observed V segments, including chromosome 9 orphons, were left out of the earlier analysis of approximately 500 of the donors. Specific HLA alleles were associated with 15,000 to 20,000 TCR beta sequences at a false discovery rate of 0.05 in a later analysis. Because HLA typing was missing for some donors at each locus, association tests included only the typed subset. A group of highly shared sequence variants was considered likely to be a technical artifact of the sequencing pipeline. In a later genetic analysis, a missense DCLRE1C variant was associated with V-gene and J-gene trimming of TCR beta chains, and the association was replicated in an independent cohort. Across donors, most TCR sequences were observed very rarely, whereas some public TCRs were present in many individuals. Compared with equally common non-associated chains, HLA-associated TCR beta chains in a later analysis were more clonally expanded and had lower generation probabilities. Broadly in line with IMGT annotations, most TCR beta V segments showed up in productive rearrangements about 87% or about 30% of the time in an earlier analysis of 450 to 750 of the donors. Correlated functional status among segregating V segments might be attributable to linkage disequilibrium, but an unknown experimental factor could not be ruled out. When HLA alleles, especially DR and DQ, strongly co-occurred, TCR associations were difficult to assign to individual alleles. A further reported finding was that TCR beta sequences accurately predicted the HLA-A and HLA-B alleles for most subjects in the first cohort. Compared with the roughly 720-donor mean, donors in an Asian-associated ancestry cluster had fewer N-insertions in productive TCRs, according to a later genetic analysis. The study listed 164 TCR beta chains as associated with cytomegalovirus. Immune exposure information for the cohort was limited to CMV serostatus. In both the original and validation cohorts, the classifier was reported to diagnose cytomegalovirus status with high specificity and sensitivity. Most CMV-associated TCR beta chains appeared to be HLA-restricted in a later analysis, and the HLA associations seemed to be driven largely by CMV exposure. A later analysis reported that several top co-occurrence clusters appeared linked to parvovirus B19, influenza, CMV and Epstein-Barr virus. In vitro tests confirmed that a few of the cytomegalovirus-associated TCR beta chains recognize cytomegalovirus antigens. The authors suggested that the approach could potentially be extended to other disease states and immunological phenotypes.

In total, roughly 710 healthy bone marrow donors made up the cohort. At the time of sampling, every cohort member was nominally healthy, though immune exposures that went unrecorded were likely present. The donor was CMV seropositive and was included in the group of some 290 seropositive cohort members. Each donor provided a peripheral blood sample, and peripheral blood mononuclear cells were used for TCR beta sequencing. Genomic DNA was extracted from the blood cell samples with the Qiagen DNeasy Blood Extraction Kit. The library was made by the immunoSEQ multiplex PCR assay. For the multiplex PCR, a mixture combining 60 forward primers for TCR Vbeta segments and 13 reverse primers for TCR Jbeta segments was used. The CDR3 region of rearranged TCR beta genes was amplified from genomic DNA by a multiplex PCR assay. On the Illumina HiSeq System, the amplified TCR beta libraries were sequenced as 87-base-pair reads. The paper's data handling went like this. In a later analysis, roughly 80 million unique TCR beta chains were counted across the 666 repertoires, and around 10 million of these chains were shared by at least two donors. Raw reads were error-corrected and collapsed into unique sequences with a nearest-neighbor algorithm that merged closely related sequences to remove PCR and sequencing errors. Alignment of CDR3 sequences to IMGT reference sequences was used to assign V, D and J gene segments. For a sequence to be retained, at least a six-nucleotide match to both a V gene segment and a J gene segment was required. Rearrangements were classified as productive when the CDR3 lacked stop codons and remained in frame with V and J, and all other rearrangements were classified as non-productive. CDR3 was defined by IMGT convention, running from the second conserved V-encoded cysteine to the conserved J-encoded phenylalanine. The earlier analysis of about 640 of the donors excluded any sequence lacking an unambiguous match to a single V gene segment. An earlier analysis of several hundred of the donors called V segments functional above 56.7% productive rearrangements and segregating when the between-donor standard deviation exceeded 5%. A statistical classification framework was developed to diagnose cytomegalovirus status using the catalog of TCR beta chain sequences. V and J gene assignment, in a later analysis, came from comparing TCR nucleotide sequences with IMGT/GENE-DB human TR gene sequences. A later analysis assigned CDR3 sequences and most-parsimonious VDJ recombination scenarios with the TCRdist pipeline. In a later analysis, each TCR beta chain was defined by its CDR3 amino acid sequence together with its V-gene family, and reads without a unique V-gene family were excluded. In a later analysis, fewer than 650 highly shared, low-generation-probability nucleotide sequences were removed to address suspected cross-contamination and a sequencing artifact. A later analysis calculated a clonal expansion index for each public chain from normalized within-repertoire ranks of inferred template counts. A later analysis computed generation probabilities with a VDJ recombination model fitted to out-of-frame rearrangements, and checked the results against IGoR. In a later analysis, hypergeometric tests were used to score TCR-TCR, TCR-HLA and TCR-CMV co-occurrence, with a repertoire-size bias correction applied to TCR pairs. In a later analysis, false discovery rates were estimated by permuting HLA or CMV assignments 20 times. A later analysis grouped co-occurring TCRs with DBSCAN, adding TCRdist sequence similarity when clustering within HLA-allele-positive subsets. Co-occurrence clustering excluded repertoires with fewer than 30,000 or more than 120,000 public chains, plus five with anomalous nucleotide sharing. The source is immuneACCESS, and TCRdb retained only in-frame sequences with V and J called. Part of the clones is not carried over; for the studies checked, unresolved V genes explain less than half of this, and the remainder is unexplained. That table is the source of V, J and clone size, and D and trimming were worked out from the DNA. The sample table lists around 110,000 clones, roughly four fifths of them with a count of one. The ten largest make up under 7.5% of the sample.

The V and J ends are trimmed by 4 bases and 6 bases, leaving 17 bases between them. The CDR3 goes from the cysteine to the phenylalanine over 14 residues. Here the CDR3 DNA is all that survives: 42 bases in frame from base 1. Reading the germline V gene gives CDR1 SGHRS and CDR2 YFSETQ. This TCR was sampled from a woman between 45 and 65 years old in good health and CMV-seropositive. The sequence joins TRBV5-1 to TRBJ2-7; no D segment can be confidently identified. Material for sequencing was PBMCs. For the CDR3, the sequence is CASSITPGSGEQYF. The DNA sequence is as follows: TGCGCCAGCAGCATTACTCCGGGTTCTGGCGAGCAGTACTTC.